The 9 T cell receptor beta chains below were found in one sample sequenced in a study of blood T cells in healthy people across ages. Then a second PCR, running about 7 to 11 cycles, was carried out with a sample-barcoded 5' primer and a J-beta primer mix. One entry per CDR3 protein, called by TCRdb with MiXCR from the 5' RACE reads. The table has almost 1 million distinct CDR3 sequences, 51% seen once; the top ten hold about a fifth. Sequences were obtained from blood. The receptors derive from a woman aged 55-70 years in good health.

This clonotype has just a few counts. The CDR3 DNA reads TGTGCCAGCAGCTTAGAGGACAGGCTGCTCTATGGCTACACCTTC. The encoded protein is CASSLEDRLLYGYTF. The chain combines TRBV28 with TRBJ1-2; 7 nucleotides agree with TRBD1. The J segment lost 4 bases and the V segment lost 6 bases, leaving 11 bases of the junction unmatched. The CDR3 length is 15 residues. Germline loops: CDR1 MDHEN, CDR2 SYDVKM.

V is TRBV5-1 and J is TRBJ2-3; 13 bases are a match to TRBD2. The CDR3 contains 17 residues. The germline gives CDR1 SGHRS, CDR2 YFSETQ. V lost 3 bases, J lost 6 bases, and 10 bases stayed unmatched. Here the CDR3 reads CASSSELTSGRRDTQYF. The CDR3 nucleotides read TGCGCCAGCAGCTCGGAACTGACTAGCGGGAGGAGGGATACGCAGTATTTT. The variable domain in full, completed from reference TRBV5-1 and TRBJ2-3, reads KAGVTQTPRYLIKTRGQQVTLSCSPISGHRSVSWYQQTPGQGLQFLFEYFSETQRNKGNFPGRFSGRQFSNSRSEMNVSTLELGDSALYLCASSSELTSGRRDTQYFGPGTRLTVL.

This chain links TRBV7-9 with TRBJ2-5, with D possibly matching TRBD2 (6 bases). The CDR3 runs to 14 residues. Per the germline V gene, CDR1 is SEHNR and CDR2 is FQNEAQ (reference sequence). With 4 bases removed from V and 4 bases from J, the gap between germline ends came to 13 bases. In DNA, the CDR3 is TGTGCCAGCAGCTCCAAGACTAGGCCAGAGACCCAGTACTTC. As protein: CASSSKTRPETQYF.

This clonotype came up once. A junction end diverges from the germline sequence, so it may reflect a read error. The chain carries TRBV4-3 and TRBJ2-3; D possibly matches TRBD1 or TRBD2 (5 bases each). Germline values: CDR1 LGHNA, CDR2 YSLEER. The CDR3 length is 16 residues. The CDR3 bases are TGCCCCAGCAGCCTAGATGGCCCCCTGAGGGGAGATACGCAGTATTTT. This codes for CPSSLDGPLRGDTQYF.

CDR3 region: CSARTAGQGAKQPQHF. DNA of the CDR3: TGCAGTGCTAGAACAGCGGGGCAGGGGGCGAAGCAGCCCCAGCATTTT. The genes are TRBV20-1 and TRBJ1-5, with 8 bases matching TRBD1. Germline V gives CDR1 DFQATT, CDR2 SNEGSKA (reference sequence). Trimming cost V 2 bases and J 7 bases; bases outside gene matches: 13. The CDR3 contains 16 residues.

This chain uses TRBV6-1 with TRBJ2-3; TRBD1 might be the D (6 bases). The CDR3 consists of 17 residues. With 3 bases removed from V and 4 bases from J, the gap between germline ends came to 20 bases. Germline V gene data show CDR1 as MNHNS and CDR2 as SASEGT. As DNA, the CDR3 is TGTGCCAGCAGTGACTTTGCCACAGGGTCAGGCCCAGATACGCAGTATTTT. It translates to CASSDFATGSGPDTQYF.

The rearrangement links TRBV28 to TRBJ2-5, with a weak D call TRBD1 (6 bases). Between the trimmed V and J ends, which lost 6 bases and 1 base, there was a span of 12 bases. Germline CDR1 and CDR2: MDHEN and SYDVKM. The CDR3 loop spans 14 amino acids. Here the CDR3 DNA reads TGTGCCAGCAGAAGAGGACAGATCCAAGAGACCCAGTACTTC. Translated, it gives CASRRGQIQETQYF.

This chain links TRBV18 with TRBJ2-5; D uncertain. TRBJ2-7 explains the end of the DNA better; the J call may be wrong. The CDR3 is 15 residues long. The germline V gene has CDR1 KGHSH and CDR2 LQKENI. The CDR3 bases are TGTGCCAGCTCACCAACGGTAGGGCCTCTGGCCGAGCAGTACTTC. It specifies CASSPTVGPLAEQYF.

The chain links TRBV20-1 to TRBJ1-6, with TRBD1 matching over 8 bases. Trimming removed 3 bases from V and 7 bases from J; junction bases left unmatched: 8. The germline CDR1 and CDR2 sequences are DFQATT and SNEGSKA (reference sequence). The CDR3 is 15 residues long. CDR3 bases: TGCAGTGCTAGGGCAGGGGGCATTAGGAATTCACCCCTCCACTTT. Residues: CSARAGGIRNSPLHF.